This is a list of T cell receptor beta chains from one sample in a study of blood T cell repertoires in COVID-19. TCRdb's table, derived via immunoSEQ multiplex PCR, lists solely in-frame clones and lacks some. The sample consists of 370,000 or so clones, over 75% of them appearing once. Material: PBMCs or T cells enriched from blood (not recorded which). The receptors here all came from a man under 40 who had recovered from COVID-19. Both conserved end residues are part of each CDR3. The order of the fields is V gene, J gene, D gene, clone size, CDR3 protein, CDR3 DNA. The D gene is left open where the match is weak. Clone sizes are given selectively: once, few, many, or a class where the clone is expanded.

v_call: TRBV5-1; j_call: TRBJ2-7; d_call: -; clone_size: -; cdr3_aa: CASSLPSLEQYF; cdr3_nt: TGCGCCAGCAGCTTGCCTTCCTTGGAGCAGTACTTC
v_call: TRBV19; j_call: TRBJ2-7; d_call: TRBD2; clone_size: -; cdr3_aa: CASSRDGTTYEQYF; cdr3_nt: TGTGCCAGTAGTCGGGACGGGACTACCTACGAGCAGTACTTC
v_call: TRBV9; j_call: TRBJ1-5; d_call: -; clone_size: few; cdr3_aa: CASSVGTINQPQHF; cdr3_nt: TGTGCCAGCAGCGTCGGGACAATTAATCAGCCCCAGCATTTT
v_call: TRBV5-4; j_call: TRBJ2-5; d_call: TRBD2; clone_size: -; cdr3_aa: CASLGTSGNKETQYF; cdr3_nt: TGTGCCAGCCTTGGGACTAGCGGAAATAAAGAGACCCAGTACTTC
v_call: TRBV24-1; j_call: TRBJ2-7; d_call: TRBD1; clone_size: once; cdr3_aa: CASGGRGLYEQYF; cdr3_nt: TGTGCCTCCGGGGGCAGGGGGCTTTACGAGCAGTACTTC
v_call: TRBV5-4; j_call: TRBJ1-1; d_call: -; clone_size: -; cdr3_aa: CASSLRREIQNTEAFF; cdr3_nt: TGTGCCAGCAGCTTGCGCCGGGAAATACAGAACACTGAAGCTTTCTTT
v_call: TRBV7-6; j_call: TRBJ2-3; d_call: -; clone_size: -; cdr3_aa: CASSSTPTDTQYF; cdr3_nt: TGTGCCAGCAGCTCGACTCCGACAGATACGCAGTATTTT
v_call: TRBV7-2; j_call: TRBJ1-5; d_call: TRBD1; clone_size: -; cdr3_aa: CASSSIQGAWQPQHF; cdr3_nt: TGTGCCAGCAGCAGCATACAGGGGGCCTGGCAGCCCCAGCATTTT
v_call: TRBV7-6; j_call: TRBJ1-1; d_call: -; clone_size: -; cdr3_aa: CASSSYGTPRMNTEAFF; cdr3_nt: TGTGCCAGCAGCTCCTACGGGACACCTAGAATGAACACTGAAGCTTTCTTT
v_call: TRBV11-3; j_call: TRBJ2-1; d_call: -; clone_size: -; cdr3_aa: CASSPASSYNEQFF; cdr3_nt: TGTGCCAGCAGCCCGGCTAGCTCCTACAATGAGCAGTTCTTC
v_call: TRBV11-2; j_call: TRBJ2-5; d_call: -; clone_size: -; cdr3_aa: CASSLDQKETQYF; cdr3_nt: TGTGCCAGCAGCCTAGACCAGAAAGAGACCCAGTACTTC
v_call: TRBV30; j_call: TRBJ1-1; d_call: TRBD1; clone_size: -; cdr3_aa: CAWREPTGGGTEAFF; cdr3_nt: TGTGCCTGGAGGGAACCCACAGGGGGAGGCACTGAAGCTTTCTTT
v_call: TRBV18; j_call: TRBJ1-1; d_call: TRBD1; clone_size: once; cdr3_aa: CASSPRGENTEAFF; cdr3_nt: TGTGCCAGCTCACCCAGGGGGGAGAACACTGAAGCTTTCTTT
v_call: TRBV19; j_call: TRBJ1-1; d_call: TRBD1; clone_size: -; cdr3_aa: CASSYTGTGGLQAFF; cdr3_nt: TGTGCCAGTAGTTACACCGGGACAGGGGGCTTACAAGCTTTCTTT
v_call: TRBV7-9; j_call: TRBJ2-1; d_call: TRBD2; clone_size: -; cdr3_aa: CASSGGTSGGPYNEQFF; cdr3_nt: TGTGCCAGCAGCGGCGGGACTAGCGGGGGACCCTACAATGAGCAGTTCTTC
v_call: TRBV11-2; j_call: TRBJ2-5; d_call: TRBD2; clone_size: -; cdr3_aa: CASSLGLAGTETQYF; cdr3_nt: TGTGCCAGCAGCTTAGGGCTAGCGGGGACAGAGACCCAGTACTTC
v_call: TRBV19; j_call: TRBJ2-5; d_call: -; clone_size: -; cdr3_aa: CASSPLGGGIQETQYF; cdr3_nt: TGTGCCAGTAGTCCCCTTGGGGGGGGCATCCAAGAGACCCAGTACTTC
v_call: TRBV3-1/TRBV3-2; j_call: TRBJ2-3; d_call: -; clone_size: -; cdr3_aa: CASSHLRTDTQYF; cdr3_nt: TGTGCCAGCAGCCACCTACGGACAGATACGCAGTATTTT
v_call: TRBV6-2/TRBV6-3; j_call: TRBJ1-6; d_call: TRBD1; clone_size: -; cdr3_aa: CASSGRQGAGSPLHF; cdr3_nt: TGTGCCAGCAGTGGGAGACAGGGGGCAGGGTCACCCCTCCACTTT
v_call: TRBV10-3; j_call: TRBJ1-6; d_call: -; clone_size: -; cdr3_aa: CAIRTGDDSSYNSPLHF; cdr3_nt: TGTGCCATCAGGACAGGAGATGATAGCTCCTATAATTCACCCCTCCACTTT
v_call: TRBV24-1; j_call: TRBJ1-4; d_call: TRBD1; clone_size: -; cdr3_aa: CATQGATNEKLFF; cdr3_nt: TGTGCCACTCAGGGGGCAACTAATGAAAAACTGTTTTTT
v_call: TRBV4-2; j_call: TRBJ1-2; d_call: TRBD1; clone_size: -; cdr3_aa: CASSRGQVGDSRYTF; cdr3_nt: TGTGCCAGCAGCCGAGGACAGGTTGGGGACTCGCGCTACACCTTC